This TCR beta chain was sequenced during a study of human T cells and chemical hapten exposure. Study context: Researchers reported sensitizing a roughly 2 cm by roughly 2 cm upper inner arm skin site with 2% DPC. Findings and caveats of the study: With regard to DPC sensitization, TCRs above 1 in 1000 frequency did not change.

Each CDR3 protein is one row after TCRdb ran MiXCR on the RACE reads. The sample has over 65,000 distinct CDR3 sequences, around 10% seen once. Time point specified: patch test 3, about 24 weeks after DPC sensitization. Treatment: therapeutic diphenylcyclopropenone sensitization with weekly scalp DPC. Points on this clonotype: The antigen is not known.

The V segment lost 1 base and the J segment 10 bases; nucleotides outside the gene matches: 6. The germline V gene encodes CDR1 ENHRY and CDR2 SYGVKD. CDR3 length: 15 residues. Material: whole blood, obtained in connection with sensitization to the hapten diphenylcyclopropenone (DPC). This chain joins TRBV10-3 and TRBJ1-5, with TRBD1 identical over 11 bases. The receptor was isolated from a woman aged 50 to 65 with alopecia areata. Some clones in this sample may be carry-over from other donors' samples. CDR3 in DNA: TGTGCCATCAGTGAGTTAGGGACAGGGGGTTCACCCCAGCATTTT. Protein sequence: CAISELGTGGSPQHF.